The 13 T cell receptor beta chains below come from one sample, sequenced in a study of blood T cell repertoires in COVID-19. The table came from immunoSEQ multiplex PCR; TCRdb's copy has only in-frame clones and leaves some out. The table shows roughly 140,000 clones, with about 79% occurring only once. The sequenced material came from peripheral blood. The receptor source for this set is a woman aged 45-65 years in a cohort sampled during active or convalescent COVID-19.

The chain has TRBV5-8 and TRBJ1-1; possible D gene TRBD1, 6 bases. The germline CDR1 and CDR2 sequences are SGHTS and YDEGEE. This CDR3 has 14 residues. The V end was cut by 5 bases, the J end by 2 bases, with 13 bases between. The CDR3 DNA follows: TGTGCCAGCAGGATACAGGGAGCAAACACTGAAGCTTTCTTT. This gives the protein CASRIQGANTEAFF.

The chain is built from TRBV19 and TRBJ1-2; a possible D gene is TRBD1 (6 bases). Germline CDR1 LNHDA, CDR2 SQIVND (reference sequence). The V gene lost 4 bases and the J gene lost 7 bases, with 16 bases spanning the gap. The CDR3 covers 14 residues. The CDR3: CASSTSGVGAGYTF. Written as DNA, the CDR3 is TGTGCCAGTAGTACTTCAGGGGTAGGGGCTGGCTACACCTTC. The whole variable domain, filled in from reference TRBV19 and TRBJ1-2, reads DGGITQSPKYLFRKEGQNVTLSCEQNLNHDAMYWYRQDPGQGLRLIYYSQIVNDFQKGDIAEGYSVSREKKESFPLTVTSAQKNPTAFYLCASSTSGVGAGYTFGSGTRLTVV.

The chain uses TRBV3-1 (or the pseudogene TRBV3-2) and TRBJ2-1, with 11 bases identical to TRBD2. V trimming: 1 base; J trimming: 0 bases; junction bases outside the gene matches: 5. This CDR3 spans 18 amino acids. The germline gives CDR1 LGHDT, CDR2 YNNKEL (reference sequence). CDR3 nucleotide sequence: TGTGCCAGCAGCCAAGTATTTAGCGGGGGGGCCTCCTACAATGAGCAGTTCTTC. It codes for CASSQVFSGGASYNEQFF.

V usage is TRBV4-1 and J usage is TRBJ1-2; 10 bases align to TRBD1. The length of the CDR3 is 14 residues. Germline loops: CDR1 MGHRA, CDR2 YSYEKL. Germline trimming cut 5 bases from V and 3 bases from J; bases unmatched to any gene: 3. The CDR3 nucleotides are TGCGCCAGCAGCTTGGACAGGGGGGACTATGGCTACACCTTC. This codes for CASSLDRGDYGYTF.

The rearrangement links TRBV12-5 to TRBJ1-3; D ambiguous. The CDR3 sequence is 13 residues long. Germline V gives CDR1 LGHNT, CDR2 FRNRAP. V lost 6 bases and J lost 3, with 9 bases in between. In nucleotides, the CDR3 is TGTGCTAGTGGGCAGTCCCATGGAAACACCATATATTTT. Amino acids: CASGQSHGNTIYF.

This clone was recorded once. This chain connects TRBV14 to TRBJ2-3; a possible D gene is TRBD2 (5 bases). CDR1 and CDR2 from the germline V gene are SGHDN and FVKESK. CDR3 length: 14 amino acids. V was cut by 8 bases and J by 6 bases, with 18 bases left in between. This CDR3 reads CASSKGVLADTQYF. The CDR3, as DNA: TGTGCCAGCTCAAAGGGCGTTCTAGCCGATACGCAGTATTTT.

The CDR3 loop is CSVAGGEGTAFF. The CDR3 nucleotides read TGCAGCGTTGCGGGGGGAGAGGGGACAGCTTTCTTT. This chain connects TRBV29-1 to TRBJ1-1; the D gene is possibly TRBD1 (5 bases). The CDR3 spans 12 residues. Germline CDR1 SQVTM, CDR2 ANQGSEA. The V and J ends lost 4 bases and 10 bases respectively, with 16 bases between them.

The rearrangement links TRBV2 to TRBJ1-5, with D tentatively TRBD1 (5 bases). Germline lookup yields CDR1 SNHLY and CDR2 FYNNEI. The CDR3 extends over 14 amino acids. V lost 4 bases and J 7 bases, leaving 14 bases between the germline ends. The CDR3 nucleotides are TGTGCCAGCAGTGGTGGAGGGGTTGGCCAGCCCCAGCATTTT. Translating it yields CASSGGGVGQPQHF.

The V and J genes are TRBV6-1 and TRBJ2-7; D uncertain. CDR3 length equals 12 residues. Germline values: CDR1 MNHNS, CDR2 SASEGT. Trimming left V 10 bases short and J 3 bases short, with 13 bases between. CDR3 amino acids: CATADNYYEQYF. The CDR3 nucleotides read TGTGCCACCGCAGACAATTACTACGAGCAGTACTTC.

The rearrangement links TRBV5-1 to TRBJ1-2; D gene ambiguous. The CDR3 is 13 residues long. Trimming cost V 2 bases and J 0 bases, with 5 bases left between them. Per germline, CDR1 SGHRS and CDR2 YFSETQ. The DNA for the CDR3 is TGCGCCAGCAGCTTAGGAGCTAACTATGGCTACACCTTC. This codes for CASSLGANYGYTF.

This clone occurred once. This chain connects TRBV6-6 to TRBJ1-3; D remains ambiguous. From germline, CDR1 is MNHNY and CDR2 SVGAGI (reference sequence). Deletions cut 6 bases from V and 0 bases from J, with 18 bases between. The CDR3 runs to 17 residues. CDR3 coding DNA: TGTGCCAGCAGCCGATTACGGCCGGGTGGCTCTGGAAACACCATATATTTT. Amino acid sequence: CASSRLRPGGSGNTIYF.

This clone was detected only once. Other DNA sequences in this specimen translate into the identical CDR3. The chain links TRBV18 to TRBJ1-2, with 7 positions matching TRBD1. In germline, CDR1 is KGHSH, CDR2 LQKENI. The CDR3 extends over 13 amino acids. Germline trimming cut 3 bases from V and 3 bases from J; bases unmatched to any gene: 1. CDR3: CASSPGTDYGYTF. Written as DNA, the CDR3 is TGTGCCAGCTCACCCGGGACAGACTATGGCTACACCTTC.

The chain carries TRBV6-1 and TRBJ2-1; TRBD2 matches at 9 bases. The CDR3 is 17 amino acids. With 1 base clipped from V and 0 bases from J, the junction kept 4 bases outside the gene matches. Germline lookup yields CDR1 MNHNS and CDR2 SASEGT. The CDR3 region has the DNA TGTGCCAGCAGTGAAGAAGGGCGGGGGGGCTCCTACAATGAGCAGTTCTTC. Residues: CASSEEGRGGSYNEQFF.